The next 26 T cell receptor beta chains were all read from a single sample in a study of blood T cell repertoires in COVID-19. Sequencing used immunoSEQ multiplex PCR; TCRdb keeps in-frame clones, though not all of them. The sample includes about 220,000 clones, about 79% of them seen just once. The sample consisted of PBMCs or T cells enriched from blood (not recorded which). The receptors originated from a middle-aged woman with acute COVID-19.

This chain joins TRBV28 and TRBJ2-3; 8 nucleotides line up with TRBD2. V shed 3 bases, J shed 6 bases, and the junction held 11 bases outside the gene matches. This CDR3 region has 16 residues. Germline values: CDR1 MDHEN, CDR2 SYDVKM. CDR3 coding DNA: TGTGCCAGCAGTTTGAGAGCGGGAGTAAGTTCGGATACGCAGTATTTT. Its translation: CASSLRAGVSSDTQYF.

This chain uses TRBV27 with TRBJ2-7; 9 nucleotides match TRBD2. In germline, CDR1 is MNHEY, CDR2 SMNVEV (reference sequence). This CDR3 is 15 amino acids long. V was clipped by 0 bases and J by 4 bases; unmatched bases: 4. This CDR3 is CASSLSRGGGYEQYF. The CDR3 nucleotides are TGTGCCAGCAGTTTATCGCGCGGGGGGGGATACGAGCAGTACTTC.

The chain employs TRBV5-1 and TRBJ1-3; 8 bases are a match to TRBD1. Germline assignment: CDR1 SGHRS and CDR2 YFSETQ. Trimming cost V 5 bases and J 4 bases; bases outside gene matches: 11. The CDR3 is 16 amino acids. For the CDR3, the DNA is TGCGCCAGCAGTTATAGTACAGGGGGGAACGGAAACACCATATATTTT. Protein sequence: CASSYSTGGNGNTIYF.

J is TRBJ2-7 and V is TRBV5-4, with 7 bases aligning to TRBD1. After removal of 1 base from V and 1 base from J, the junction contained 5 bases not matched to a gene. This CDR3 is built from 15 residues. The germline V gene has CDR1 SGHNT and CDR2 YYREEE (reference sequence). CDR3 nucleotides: TGTGCCAGCAGCTTGCCCCCAGGGGGTTCCTACGAGCAGTACTTC. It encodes CASSLPPGGSYEQYF.

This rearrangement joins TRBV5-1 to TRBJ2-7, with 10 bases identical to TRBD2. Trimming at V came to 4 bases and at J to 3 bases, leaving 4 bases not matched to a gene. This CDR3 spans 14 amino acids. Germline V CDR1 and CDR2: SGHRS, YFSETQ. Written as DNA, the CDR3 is TGCGCCAGCAGCCCAGGGACTAGCGTCTACGAGCAGTACTTC. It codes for CASSPGTSVYEQYF.

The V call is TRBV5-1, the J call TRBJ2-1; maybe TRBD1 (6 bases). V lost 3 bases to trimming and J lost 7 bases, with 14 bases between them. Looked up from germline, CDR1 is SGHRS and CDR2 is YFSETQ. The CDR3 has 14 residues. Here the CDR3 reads CASSSSGQTNEQFF. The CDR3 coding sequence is TGCGCCAGCAGCTCCTCGGGACAAACAAATGAGCAGTTCTTC.

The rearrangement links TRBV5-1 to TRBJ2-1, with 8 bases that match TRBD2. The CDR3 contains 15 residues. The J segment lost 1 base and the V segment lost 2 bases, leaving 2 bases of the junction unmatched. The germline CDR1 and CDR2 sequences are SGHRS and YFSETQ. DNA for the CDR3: TGCGCCAGCAGCTTTAGCGGGACTTCCTACAATGAGCAGTTCTTC. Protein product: CASSFSGTSYNEQFF.

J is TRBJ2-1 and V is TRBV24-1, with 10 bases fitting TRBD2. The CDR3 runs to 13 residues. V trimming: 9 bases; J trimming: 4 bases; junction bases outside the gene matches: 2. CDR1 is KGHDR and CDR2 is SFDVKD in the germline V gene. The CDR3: CATALAGYNEQFF. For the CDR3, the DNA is TGTGCCACCGCACTAGCGGGGTACAATGAGCAGTTCTTC.

The CDR3 coding sequence is TGTGCCAGCAGCTCGACAGTTGCCACCAACAATGAGCAGTTCTTC. Its protein is CASSSTVATNNEQFF. This chain connects TRBV11-2 to TRBJ2-1; TRBD1 is a possible D gene (5 bases). Germline loops: CDR1 SGHAT, CDR2 FQNNGV. Trimming removed 4 bases from V and 5 bases from J, with 15 bases in between. The CDR3 length is 15 residues.

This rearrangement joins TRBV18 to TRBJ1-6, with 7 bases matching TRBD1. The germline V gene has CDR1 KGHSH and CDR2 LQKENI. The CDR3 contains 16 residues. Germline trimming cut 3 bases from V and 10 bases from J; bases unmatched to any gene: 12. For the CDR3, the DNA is TGTGCCAGCTCACCGATAGGTAACAGGGGTTCCTCACCCCTCCACTTT. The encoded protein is CASSPIGNRGSSPLHF. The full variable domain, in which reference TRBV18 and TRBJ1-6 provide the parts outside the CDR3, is NAGVMQNPRHLVRRRGQEARLRCSPMKGHSHVYWYRQLPEEGLKFMVYLQKENIIDESGMPKERFSAEFPKEGPSILRIQQVVRGDSAAYFCASSPIGNRGSSPLHFGNGTRLTVT.

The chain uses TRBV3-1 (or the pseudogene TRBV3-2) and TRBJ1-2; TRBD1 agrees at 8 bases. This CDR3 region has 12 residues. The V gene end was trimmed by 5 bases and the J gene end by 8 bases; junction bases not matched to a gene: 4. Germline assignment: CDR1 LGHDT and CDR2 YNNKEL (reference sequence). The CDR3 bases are TGTGCCAGCAGCTTCAACAGGGGGGGCTACACCTTC. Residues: CASSFNRGGYTF.

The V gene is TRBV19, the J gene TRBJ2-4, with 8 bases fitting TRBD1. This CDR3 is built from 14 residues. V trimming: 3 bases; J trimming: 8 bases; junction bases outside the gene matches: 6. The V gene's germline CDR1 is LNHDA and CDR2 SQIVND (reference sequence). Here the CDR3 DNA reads TGTGCCAGTAGTATGGGCGTGACAGGGGACATTCAGTACTTC. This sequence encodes CASSMGVTGDIQYF.

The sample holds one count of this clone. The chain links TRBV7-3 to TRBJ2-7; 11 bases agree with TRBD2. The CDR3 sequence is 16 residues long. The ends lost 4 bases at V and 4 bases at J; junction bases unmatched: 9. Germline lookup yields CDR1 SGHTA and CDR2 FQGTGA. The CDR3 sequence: CASSSAVLAGVYEQYF. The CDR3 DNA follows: TGTGCCAGCAGCTCAGCGGTACTAGCGGGGGTTTACGAGCAGTACTTC.

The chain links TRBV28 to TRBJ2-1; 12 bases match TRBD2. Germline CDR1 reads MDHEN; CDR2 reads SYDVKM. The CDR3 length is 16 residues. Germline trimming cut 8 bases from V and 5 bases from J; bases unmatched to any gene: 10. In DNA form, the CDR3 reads TGTGCCAGCTTTGGACTAGCGGGGTTCTCTAACAATGAGCAGTTCTTC. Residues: CASFGLAGFSNNEQFF. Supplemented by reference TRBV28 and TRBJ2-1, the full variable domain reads DVKVTQSSRYLVKRTGEKVFLECVQDMDHENMFWYRQDPGLGLRLIYFSYDVKMKEKGDIPEGYSVSREKKERFSLILESASTNQTSMYLCASFGLAGFSNNEQFFGPGTRLTVL.

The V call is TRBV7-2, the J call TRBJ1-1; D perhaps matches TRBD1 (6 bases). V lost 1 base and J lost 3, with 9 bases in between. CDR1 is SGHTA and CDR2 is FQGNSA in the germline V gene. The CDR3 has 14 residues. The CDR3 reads CASSLVSGDTEAFF. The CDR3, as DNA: TGTGCCAGCAGCTTAGTGTCAGGGGACACTGAAGCTTTCTTT. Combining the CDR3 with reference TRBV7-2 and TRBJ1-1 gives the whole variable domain GAGVSQSPSNKVTEKGKDVELRCDPISGHTALYWYRQSLGQGLEFLIYFQGNSAPDKSGLPSDRFSAERTGGSVSTLTIQRTQQEDSAVYLCASSLVSGDTEAFFGQGTRLTVV.

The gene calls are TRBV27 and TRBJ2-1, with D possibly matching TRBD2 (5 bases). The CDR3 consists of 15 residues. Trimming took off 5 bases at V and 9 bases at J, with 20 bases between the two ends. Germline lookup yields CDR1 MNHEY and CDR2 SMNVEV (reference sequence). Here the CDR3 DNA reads TGTGCCAGCAGTCTCTCCGGGATTATCCTTTTTGAGCAGTTCTTC. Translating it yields CASSLSGIILFEQFF.

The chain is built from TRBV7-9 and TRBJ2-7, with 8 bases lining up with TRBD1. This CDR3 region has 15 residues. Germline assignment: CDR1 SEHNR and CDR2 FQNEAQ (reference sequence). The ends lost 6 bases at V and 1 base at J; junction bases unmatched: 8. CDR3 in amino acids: CASRPLRDRSYEQYF. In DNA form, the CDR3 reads TGTGCCAGCAGGCCGCTCCGGGACAGGTCCTACGAGCAGTACTTC.

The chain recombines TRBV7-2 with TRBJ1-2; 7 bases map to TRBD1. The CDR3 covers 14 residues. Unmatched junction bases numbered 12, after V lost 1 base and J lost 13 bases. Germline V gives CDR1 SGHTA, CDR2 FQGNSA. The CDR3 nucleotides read TGTGCCAGCAGCTTAGGTCAAGGGGGCAGGGTGTTCACCTTC. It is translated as CASSLGQGGRVFTF.

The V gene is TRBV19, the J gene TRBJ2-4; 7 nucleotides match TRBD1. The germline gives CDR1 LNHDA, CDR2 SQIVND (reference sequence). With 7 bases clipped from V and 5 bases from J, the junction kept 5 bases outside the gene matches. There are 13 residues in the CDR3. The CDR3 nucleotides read TGTGCCAGTACCCAGGGGGTCGAAAACATTCAGTACTTC. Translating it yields CASTQGVENIQYF.

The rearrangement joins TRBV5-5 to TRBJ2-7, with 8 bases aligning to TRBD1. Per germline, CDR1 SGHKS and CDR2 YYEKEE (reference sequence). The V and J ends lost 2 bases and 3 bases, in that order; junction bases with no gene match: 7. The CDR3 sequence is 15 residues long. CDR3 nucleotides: TGTGCCAGCAGCTTTGCAGGGGGCGAACTCTACGAGCAGTACTTC. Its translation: CASSFAGGELYEQYF.

CDR3 in amino acids: CASSLGGYHLYGYTF. Here the CDR3 DNA reads TGTGCCAGCAGCTTAGGAGGGTACCATCTCTATGGCTACACCTTC. This sequence joins TRBV28 and TRBJ1-2; D unclear. Trimming took off 6 bases at V and 4 bases at J, with 18 bases between the two ends. In germline, CDR1 is MDHEN, CDR2 SYDVKM. CDR3 length equals 15 residues.

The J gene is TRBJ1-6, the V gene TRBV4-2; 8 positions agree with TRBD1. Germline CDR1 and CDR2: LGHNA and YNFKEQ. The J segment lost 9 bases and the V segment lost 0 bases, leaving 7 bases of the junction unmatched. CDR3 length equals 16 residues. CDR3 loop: CASSQELQGAGSPLHF. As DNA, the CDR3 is TGTGCCAGCAGCCAAGAACTCCAGGGGGCGGGTTCACCCCTCCACTTT.

The CDR3 DNA sequence: TGTGCCTGGAGTACCCCGGGACAGGGTGGAAACACCATATATTTT. Amino acid sequence: CAWSTPGQGGNTIYF. The rearrangement links TRBV30 to TRBJ1-3, with 9 bases matching TRBD1. The CDR3 consists of 15 residues. V shed 2 bases, J shed 3 bases, and the junction held 5 bases outside the gene matches. Germline CDR1 reads GTSNPN; CDR2 reads SVGIG (reference sequence).

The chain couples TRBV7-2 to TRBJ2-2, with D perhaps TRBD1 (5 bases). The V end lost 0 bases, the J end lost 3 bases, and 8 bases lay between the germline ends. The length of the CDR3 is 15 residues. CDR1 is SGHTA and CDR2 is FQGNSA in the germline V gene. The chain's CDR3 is CASSLAMTDTGELFF. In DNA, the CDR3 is TGTGCCAGCAGCTTAGCGATGACAGACACCGGGGAGCTGTTTTTT.

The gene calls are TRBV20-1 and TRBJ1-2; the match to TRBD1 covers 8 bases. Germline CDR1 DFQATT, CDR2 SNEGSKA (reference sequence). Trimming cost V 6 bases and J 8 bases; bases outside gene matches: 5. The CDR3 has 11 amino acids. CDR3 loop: CSAGQGAGYTF. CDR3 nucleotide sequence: TGCAGTGCCGGACAGGGTGCAGGCTACACCTTC.

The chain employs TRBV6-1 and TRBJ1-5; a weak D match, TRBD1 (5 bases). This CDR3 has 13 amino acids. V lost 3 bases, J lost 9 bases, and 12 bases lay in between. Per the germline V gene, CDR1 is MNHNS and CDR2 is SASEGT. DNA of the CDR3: TGTGCCAGCAGTGAGTCCCAGGGTCTGCCCCAGCATTTT. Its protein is CASSESQGLPQHF.